This TCR beta chain was obtained from a study of identical twins. A few counts support this clonotype. Its antigen is not known. Unique molecular identifiers were present on the cDNA, which also gained a universal primer site by template switching. TCRdb fed the 5' RACE reads into MiXCR, producing one record per CDR3 protein. This table has about 430,000 distinct CDR3 sequences, about a fifth appearing once. Findings and caveats of the study: Potential partial confounding of zero-insertion analyses by invariant MAIT and iNKT cells was noted. Out-of-frame beta sequences exhibited a weaker degree of excess twin sharing. Conclusions came from cross-sectional statistical analysis, not from following the same donors.

The sample taken for sequencing was naive T cells sorted from blood. This receptor was identified in a man aged 50 to 59 in good health.

The CDR3 sequence: CSASRDPGAEAFF. The CDR3 nucleotides read TGCAGTGCTAGCCGGGATCCAGGGGCTGAAGCTTTCTTT. The V and J genes are TRBV20-1 and TRBJ1-1; TRBD1 might be the D (6 bases). The V end was cut by 3 bases, the J end by 6 bases, with 14 bases between. The germline CDR1 and CDR2 sequences are DFQATT and SNEGSKA (reference sequence). This CDR3 is built from 13 residues.